The 10 T cell receptor beta chains in this list originate from one sample, sequenced in a study of T cell responses to AZD1222 COVID-19 vaccine. The data were produced by immunoSEQ multiplex PCR, yet TCRdb's version contains in-frame clones alone and is incomplete. The sample shows about 110,000 clones, over 75% of them seen only once. The sequences come from peripheral blood, collected on day 0 of AZD1222 vaccination. These receptors were collected from an adult in good health.

The gene calls are TRBV12-3 or TRBV12-4 and TRBJ1-4; TRBD1 matches 8 bases. Trimming removed 8 bases from V and 14 bases from J; junction bases left unmatched: 10. The CDR3 loop spans 12 amino acids. The CDR3 region is CASCLDRGRLFF. The CDR3 region has the DNA TGTGCCAGCTGCCTAGACAGGGGACGCCTGTTTTTT.

The genes are TRBV18 and TRBJ1-5, with a tentative D call TRBD1 (5 bases). The CDR3 length is 14 residues. Between the trimmed V and J ends, which lost 2 bases and 3 bases, there was a span of 8 bases. Germline loops: CDR1 KGHSH, CDR2 LQKENI. For the CDR3, the DNA is TGTGCCAGCTCACCAGGGGCCCCCAATCAGCCCCAGCATTTT. Encoded protein: CASSPGAPNQPQHF.

V and J are TRBV11-2 and TRBJ1-4; TRBD1 matches 11 bases. The V gene end was trimmed by 0 bases and the J gene end by 7 bases; junction bases not matched to a gene: 4. This CDR3 is built from 16 residues. Per germline, CDR1 SGHAT and CDR2 FQNNGV. The CDR3 loop is CASSLDGQGAGEKLFF. The CDR3 region has the DNA TGTGCCAGCAGCTTAGACGGACAGGGGGCGGGTGAAAAACTGTTTTTT.

The chain employs TRBV29-1 and TRBJ1-2; D is possibly TRBD1 (5 bases). The CDR3 is made up of 12 amino acids. Between the trimmed V and J ends, which lost 2 bases and 8 bases, there was a span of 12 bases. Germline-derived CDR1 and CDR2 are SQVTM and ANQGSEA. CDR3 sequence: CSVELGVGGYTF. The CDR3 nucleotides are TGCAGCGTTGAATTGGGGGTGGGAGGCTACACCTTC.

This chain uses TRBV11-3 with TRBJ2-3; D may correspond to TRBD1 or TRBD2 (5 bases each). Between the trimmed V and J ends, which lost 1 base and 6 bases, there was a span of 8 bases. The CDR3 consists of 13 residues. Germline loops: CDR1 SGHNT, CDR2 YENEEA. The CDR3 spells CASSLGGSDTQYF. CDR3 in DNA: TGTGCCAGCAGCTTAGGGGGGTCGGATACGCAGTATTTT.

This clone was detected only a few times. The chain has TRBV7-9 and TRBJ1-5; D remains ambiguous. The CDR3 loop spans 17 amino acids. Germline assignment: CDR1 SEHNR and CDR2 FQNEAQ (reference sequence). The V gene lost 1 base and the J gene lost 0 bases, with 13 bases spanning the gap. The CDR3: CASSLGDLRVSNQPQHF. The CDR3 DNA reads as TGTGCCAGCAGCTTAGGCGATTTAAGGGTTAGCAATCAGCCCCAGCATTTT.

J is TRBJ2-1 and V is TRBV6-5, with 9 bases matching TRBD2. CDR1 is MNHEY and CDR2 is SVGAGI in the germline V gene. This CDR3 is built from 16 residues. The V and J ends lost 4 bases and 0 bases, in that order; junction bases with no gene match: 4. The CDR3 loop is CASSSLGLASYNEQFF. The CDR3 DNA reads TGTGCCAGCAGTTCATTGGGACTAGCCTCCTACAATGAGCAGTTCTTC.

This clone was counted many times. J is TRBJ2-2 and V is TRBV6-6; 7 bases line up with TRBD2. Per germline, CDR1 MNHNY and CDR2 SVGAGI (reference sequence). The CDR3 runs to 14 residues. J lost 7 bases, V lost 0 bases, and 2 bases had no gene match. CDR3 protein: CASSYSLASGELFF. The CDR3 bases are TGTGCCAGCAGTTACTCACTAGCGAGCGGGGAGCTGTTTTTT.

This clone has more than one count but fewer than ten. This rearrangement joins TRBV2 to TRBJ2-7; unclear D gene. Trimming removed 4 bases from V and 12 bases from J, with 19 bases in between. Germline V gene lookup returns CDR1 SNHLY and CDR2 FYNNEI. The CDR3 is 13 residues long. CDR3 residues: CASSAAGGTSLYF. The DNA of the CDR3 is TGTGCCAGCAGTGCCGCAGGTGGTACGAGTTTGTACTTC. Full variable domain (rest looked up from reference TRBV2 and TRBJ2-7): EPEVTQTPSHQVTQMGQEVILRCVPISNHLYFYWYRQILGQKVEFLVSFYNNEISEKSEIFDDQFSVERPDGSNFTLKIRSTKLEDSAMYFCASSAAGGTSLYFGPGTRLTVT.

This clone was seen only a few times. The chain uses TRBV6-5 and TRBJ1-1, with D tentatively TRBD1 (6 bases). Trimming left V 4 bases short and J 4 bases short, with 10 bases between. Germline CDR1 and CDR2: MNHEY and SVGAGI. The CDR3 has 13 residues. This CDR3 is CASSLQGSTEAFF. As DNA, the CDR3 is TGTGCCAGCAGTTTGCAGGGGAGCACTGAAGCTTTCTTT.